A few counts support the clone carrying this T cell receptor (beta chain). TCRdb called the RT-PCR reads again in MiXCR, with one record for every CDR3 protein. The table has 900,000 to 1,000,000 distinct CDR3 sequences, roughly 17% seen once. The CDR3 runs 15 residues. The germline gives CDR1 SGDLS, CDR2 YYNGEE. V was cut by 3 bases and J by 0 bases, with 12 bases left in between. The data belong to a study of patients and donors after allogeneic stem cell transplantation. The rearrangement uses TRBV9 and TRBJ1-1; weak D call: TRBD1 (5 bases). The specimen was blood, either unsorted or a sorted T cell fraction (not recorded which). This TCR was sampled from a human donor who was either an allogeneic HSCT recipient or a stem cell or donor lymphocyte infusion donor (not recorded which). It is not recorded whose cells these are; they may come from a transplant donor. The CDR3 DNA reads as TGTGCCAGCAGCGCCAACGGGGCCATGAACACTGAAGCTTTCTTT. Protein sequence: CASSANGAMNTEAFF.